The sample holds a few counts of the clone carrying this TCR beta chain. Antigen specificity is unknown. This sample stems from a study of beta chain features in type 1 diabetes. Study-wide results and caveats: Researchers report that Type 1 diabetes patients had moderately but significantly shorter TCRB CDR3s across all four CD4+ subsets.

Of the isolated RNA, all was reverse transcribed, and so the sequenced material was expressed TCRB transcripts. Measured with immunoSEQ multiplex PCR; TCRdb has only the in-frame clones, and not every one. Among 680,000 or so clones, under 15% were seen once, and the ten largest hold 0.022%. CDR3 length: 14 amino acids. Looked up from germline, CDR1 is ENHRY and CDR2 is SYGVKD. V dropped 10 bases and J dropped 6 bases, with 20 bases sitting between them. The TCR was taken from a man aged 18 to 30 with type 1 diabetes. The material sequenced was naive CD4+ T cells from blood. J is TRBJ2-3 and V is TRBV10-3, with D perhaps given as TRBD1 or TRBD2 (5 bases each). The CDR3 DNA is TGTGCCACTCTCAGGGAAAAGGAGGTGGATACGCAGTATTTT. Its translation: CATLREKEVDTQYF.